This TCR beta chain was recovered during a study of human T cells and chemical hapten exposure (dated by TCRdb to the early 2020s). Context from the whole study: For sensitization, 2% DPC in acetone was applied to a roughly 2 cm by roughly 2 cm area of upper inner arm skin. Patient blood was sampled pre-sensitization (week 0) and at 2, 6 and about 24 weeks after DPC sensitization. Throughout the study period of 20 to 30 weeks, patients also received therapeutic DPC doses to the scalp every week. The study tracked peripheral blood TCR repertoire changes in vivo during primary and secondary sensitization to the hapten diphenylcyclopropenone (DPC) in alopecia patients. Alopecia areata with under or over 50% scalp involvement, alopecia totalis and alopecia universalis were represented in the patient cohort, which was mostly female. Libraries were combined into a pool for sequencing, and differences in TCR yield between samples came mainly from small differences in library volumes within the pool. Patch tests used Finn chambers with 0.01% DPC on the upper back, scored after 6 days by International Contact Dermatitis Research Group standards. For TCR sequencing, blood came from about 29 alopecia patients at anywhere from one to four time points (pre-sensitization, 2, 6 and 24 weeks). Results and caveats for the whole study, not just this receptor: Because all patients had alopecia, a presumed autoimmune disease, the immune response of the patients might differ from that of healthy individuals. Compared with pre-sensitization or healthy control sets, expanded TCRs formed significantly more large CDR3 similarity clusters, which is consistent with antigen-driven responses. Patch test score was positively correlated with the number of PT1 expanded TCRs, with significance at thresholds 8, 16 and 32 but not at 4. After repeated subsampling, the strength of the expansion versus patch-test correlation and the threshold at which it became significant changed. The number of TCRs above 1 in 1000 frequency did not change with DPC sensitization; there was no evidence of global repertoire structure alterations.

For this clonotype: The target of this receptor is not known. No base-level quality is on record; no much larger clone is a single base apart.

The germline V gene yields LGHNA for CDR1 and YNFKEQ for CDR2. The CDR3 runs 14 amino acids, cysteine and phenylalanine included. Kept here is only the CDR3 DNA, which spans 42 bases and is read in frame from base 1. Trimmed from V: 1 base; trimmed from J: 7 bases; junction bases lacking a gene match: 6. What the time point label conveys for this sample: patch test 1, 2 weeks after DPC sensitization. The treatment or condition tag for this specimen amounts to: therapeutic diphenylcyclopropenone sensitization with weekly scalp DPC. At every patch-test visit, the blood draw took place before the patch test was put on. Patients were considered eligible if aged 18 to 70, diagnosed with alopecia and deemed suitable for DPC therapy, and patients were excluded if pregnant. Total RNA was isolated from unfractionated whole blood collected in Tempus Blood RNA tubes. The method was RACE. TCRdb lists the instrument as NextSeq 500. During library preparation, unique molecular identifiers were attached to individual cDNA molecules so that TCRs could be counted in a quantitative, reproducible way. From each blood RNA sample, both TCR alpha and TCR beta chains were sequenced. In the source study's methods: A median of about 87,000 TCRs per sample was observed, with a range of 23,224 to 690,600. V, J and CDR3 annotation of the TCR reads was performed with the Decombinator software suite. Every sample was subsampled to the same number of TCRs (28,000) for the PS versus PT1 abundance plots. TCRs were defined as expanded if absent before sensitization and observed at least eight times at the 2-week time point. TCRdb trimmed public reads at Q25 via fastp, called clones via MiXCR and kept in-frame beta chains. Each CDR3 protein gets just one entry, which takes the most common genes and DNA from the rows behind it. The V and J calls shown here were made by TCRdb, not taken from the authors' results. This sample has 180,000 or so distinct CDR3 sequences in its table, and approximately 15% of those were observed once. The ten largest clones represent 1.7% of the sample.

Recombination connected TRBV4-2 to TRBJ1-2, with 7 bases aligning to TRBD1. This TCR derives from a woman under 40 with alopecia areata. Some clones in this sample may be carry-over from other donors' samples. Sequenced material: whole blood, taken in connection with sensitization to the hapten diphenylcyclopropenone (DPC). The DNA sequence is TGTGCCAGCAGCCAAGGACAGGGTATAGGTGGCTACACCTTC. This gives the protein CASSQGQGIGGYTF.